One and the same sample provided the 32 T cell receptor beta chains below, sequenced in a study of Graves' ophthalmopathy and Graves' hyperthyroidism. Investigators amplified TCR beta CDR3 regions from RNA transcripts. First-round RT-PCR relied on HTBI primers, and a second-round multiplex PCR came next. TCRdb used MiXCR to reprocess the multiplex PCR reads, holding one entry per CDR3 protein. The sample lists roughly 700,000 distinct CDR3 sequences, about 44% occurring once. Sequences were obtained from peripheral blood. The receptors stem from an adult man with Graves' ophthalmopathy.

This chain connects TRBV6-5 to TRBJ1-3; TRBD1 might be the D (5 bases). This CDR3 comprises 16 residues. With 4 bases removed from V and 4 bases from J, the gap between germline ends came to 17 bases. CDR1 MNHEY and CDR2 SVGAGI come from the germline V gene. In nucleotides, the CDR3 is TGTGCCAGCAGTTGCGATAGGGACCTAGGGGGAAACACCATATATTTT. Its translation is CASSCDRDLGGNTIYF.

The rearrangement uses TRBV7-2 and TRBJ2-5; unclear D gene. Germline lookup yields CDR1 SGHTA and CDR2 FQGNSA. CDR3 size: 14 residues. V dropped 3 bases and J dropped 7 bases, with 15 bases sitting between them. This CDR3 reads CASSFRRNTGTQYF. CDR3 coding DNA: TGTGCCAGCAGCTTTCGTCGAAACACCGGGACCCAGTACTTC. The full variable domain, with the rest looked up from reference TRBV7-2 and TRBJ2-5, is GAGVSQSPSNKVTEKGKDVELRCDPISGHTALYWYRQSLGQGLEFLIYFQGNSAPDKSGLPSDRFSAERTGGSVSTLTIQRTQQEDSAVYLCASSFRRNTGTQYFGPGTRLLVL.

This clonotype was counted at least ten times. The V gene is TRBV25-1, the J gene TRBJ1-1; unclear D gene. Per the germline V gene, CDR1 is MGHDK and CDR2 is SYGVNS. The CDR3 sequence is 14 residues long. V was cut by 1 base and J by 0 bases, with 6 bases left in between. The CDR3 nucleotides read TGTGCCAGCAGTGAATTAACAGTGAACACTGAAGCTTTCTTT. Translated, it gives CASSELTVNTEAFF.

This clonotype was observed a single time. The rearrangement uses TRBV10-3 and TRBJ1-5; 8 nucleotides align to TRBD1. The V gene's germline CDR1 is ENHRY and CDR2 SYGVKD. The CDR3 loop spans 14 amino acids. The V segment lost 6 bases and the J segment 2 bases; nucleotides outside the gene matches: 3. As DNA, the CDR3 is TGTGCCATCAGACAGGGACAGGGCAATCAGCCCCAGCATTTT. It yields the protein CAIRQGQGNQPQHF.

For this clonotype: One junction end disagrees with the germline gene, perhaps due to a read error. The CDR3 region has the DNA TGTGCCAGTAGTATAGACGCCAGGGAGTTTCTTTTT. This encodes CASSIDAREFLF. The chain has TRBV19 and TRBJ1-4, with D possibly TRBD1 on 5 matching bases. The CDR3 spans 12 residues. From germline, CDR1 is LNHDA and CDR2 SQIVND (reference sequence). Drawing the rest from reference TRBV19 and TRBJ1-4, the complete variable domain is DGGITQSPKYLFRKEGQNVTLSCEQNLNHDAMYWYRQDPGQGLRLIYYSQIVNDFQKGDIAEGYSVSREKKESFPLTVTSAQKNPTAFYLCASSIDAREFLFGSGTQLSVL.

The chain carries TRBV29-1 and TRBJ1-2; D perhaps matches TRBD1 (6 bases). Germline V gives CDR1 SQVTM, CDR2 ANQGSEA. V was shortened by 6 bases and J by 2 bases, with 13 bases between the two germline ends. This CDR3 has 13 residues. DNA for the CDR3: TGCAGCGTAATGTCACAGGGCAACTATGGCTACACCTTC. Translation gives CSVMSQGNYGYTF.

This clonotype has just a few counts. An end of the junction does not agree with germline; a read error may underlie this. V usage is TRBV6-5 and J usage is TRBJ1-5, with D unresolved. Germline V gene lookup returns CDR1 MNHEY and CDR2 SVGAGI. This CDR3 is built from 13 residues. The CDR3: CASSYSYRQPQHF. The CDR3 bases are TGTGCCAGCAGCTACTCGTACCGGCAGCCCCAGCATTTT.

The chain combines TRBV9 with TRBJ2-5; TRBD2 aligns across 10 bases. CDR1 and CDR2 from the germline V gene are SGDLS and YYNGEE. The CDR3 runs to 17 residues. V dropped 4 bases and J dropped 5; count of bases not matched to a gene: 14. This CDR3 is CASSQDSQAGGHETQYF. DNA of the CDR3: TGTGCCAGCAGCCAAGATTCTCAAGCGGGGGGGCACGAGACCCAGTACTTC.

This CDR3 reads CASSLSPSLIGRYYDEQYF. CDR3 sequence (DNA): TGTGCCAGCAGTTTAAGCCCCTCACTTATAGGGAGGTACTACGACGAGCAGTACTTC. The rearrangement joins TRBV11-3 to TRBJ2-7, with D perhaps matching TRBD2 (6 bases). V lost 6 bases and J 5 bases, leaving 32 bases between the germline ends. CDR1 SGHNT and CDR2 YENEEA come from the germline V gene. This CDR3 has 19 residues.

As concerns this clonotype: No conserved phenylalanine or tryptophan is present at the end of the CDR3, so a read error is the likely explanation. This chain links TRBV4-3 with TRBJ1-2; TRBD1 aligns across 8 bases. CDR1 and CDR2 (germline): LGHNA, YSLEER. The CDR3 extends over 14 amino acids. V lost 5 bases, J lost 3 bases, and 5 bases stayed unmatched. The CDR3 coding sequence is TGCGCCAGCAGCTCATCAGGGGGCGACTATGGCTACACCTTA. Translated: CASSSSGGDYGYTL.

This clonotype was seen just once. The V gene is TRBV7-9, the J gene TRBJ2-5; 7 bases agree with TRBD2. V trimming: 0 bases; J trimming: 4 bases; junction bases outside the gene matches: 5. Germline V gene lookup returns CDR1 SEHNR and CDR2 FQNEAQ (reference sequence). CDR3 length: 15 residues. The CDR3: CASSLAREAGETQYF. In nucleotides, the CDR3 is TGTGCCAGCAGCTTAGCCCGGGAGGCCGGAGAGACCCAGTACTTC.

Remarks on this clonotype: With a much larger clone just one base away, this may be a read error. The V gene is TRBV2, the J gene TRBJ1-1; 7 nucleotides align to TRBD1. The CDR3 consists of 12 residues. CDR1 and CDR2 from the germline V gene are SNHLY and FYNNEI. The V gene end was trimmed by 8 bases and the J gene end by 9 bases; junction bases not matched to a gene: 9. The CDR3 sequence is CASGPTGSQAFF. The CDR3 DNA reads as TGTGCCAGCGGCCCGACAGGGAGTCAAGCTTTCTTT.

Details on this clonotype: This sequence may be a read error, since a much larger clone differs from it by one base. J is TRBJ2-7 and V is TRBV20-1; D may be TRBD1 (5 bases). There are 11 residues in the CDR3. Germline loops: CDR1 DFQATT, CDR2 SNEGSKA (reference sequence). Trimming removed 6 bases from V and 6 bases from J, with 12 bases in between. For the CDR3, the DNA is TGCAGTGCACACGACAGATGCGAGCAGTACTTC. Translation gives CSAHDRCEQYF.

This clonotype occurred a few times. The chain recombines TRBV28 with TRBJ2-7; D is ambiguous. The CDR3 has 13 amino acids. The V gene's germline CDR1 is MDHEN and CDR2 SYDVKM. V lost 5 bases to trimming and J lost 1 base, with 9 bases between them. CDR3 DNA sequence: TGTGCCAGCAGTATTAAGCCGTCCTACGAGCAGTACTTC. This translates into CASSIKPSYEQYF.

This clonotype was seen many times. One end of the junction is discordant with germline, which a read error may explain. The chain combines TRBV10-3 with TRBJ2-6; maybe TRBD2 (5 bases). This CDR3 comprises 15 residues. Germline V gives CDR1 ENHRY, CDR2 SYGVKD. The CDR3 bases are TGTGCCAGCAGTGAAGAGGGATCTGGGGCCAACGTCCTGACTTTC. Translated, it gives CASSEEGSGANVLTF.

The V gene is TRBV12-3 or TRBV12-4, the J gene TRBJ1-6; TRBD1 aligns across 7 bases. The V and J ends lost 2 bases and 10 bases, in that order; junction bases with no gene match: 5. The CDR3 runs 14 residues. DNA of the CDR3: TGTGCCAGCAGTTTAAGAGGGGGCGAATCACCCCTCCACTTT. The encoded protein is CASSLRGGESPLHF.

The chain has TRBV4-1 and TRBJ1-1; unclear D gene. The ends were cut back, 1 base at V and 1 base at J, with 7 bases in the middle. This CDR3 region has 14 residues. Germline CDR1 is MGHRA and CDR2 is YSYEKL. The CDR3 DNA sequence: TGCGCCAGCAGCCAAGGATGGGGGAACACTGAAGCTTTCTTT. Its translation is CASSQGWGNTEAFF.

This clonotype was picked up a small number of times. The chain is built from TRBV5-4 and TRBJ2-2; D unresolved. The CDR3 consists of 15 residues. Deletions cut 0 bases from V and 1 base from J, with 7 bases between. CDR1 SGHNT and CDR2 YYREEE come from the germline V gene (reference sequence). CDR3 sequence reads: CASSLGVGNTGELFF. The CDR3 DNA reads as TGTGCCAGCAGCTTGGGAGTAGGGAACACCGGGGAGCTGTTTTTT. Full variable domain (outside the CDR3, taken from reference TRBV5-4 and TRBJ2-2): ETGVTQSPTHLIKTRGQQVTLRCSSQSGHNTVSWYQQALGQGPQFIFQYYREEENGRGNFPPRFSGLQFPNYSSELNVNALELDDSALYLCASSLGVGNTGELFFGEGSRLTVL.

This chain connects TRBV28 to TRBJ1-5; D call uncertain. The CDR3 is 15 residues long. The ends were cut back, 6 bases at V and 2 bases at J, with 14 bases in the middle. Germline-derived CDR1 and CDR2 are MDHEN and SYDVKM. The DNA for the CDR3 is TGTGCCAGCAGACCCACGGGCGCGGGCAATCAGCCCCAGCATTTT. This codes for CASRPTGAGNQPQHF.

The genes are TRBV12-3 or TRBV12-4 and TRBJ1-1, with D maybe TRBD1 (6 bases). The CDR3 has 15 amino acids. Trimming cost V 1 base and J 0 bases, with 9 bases left between them. CDR3 nucleotides: TGTGCCAGCAGTTTAGTCAGGGGCATGAACACTGAAGCTTTCTTT. Translated, it gives CASSLVRGMNTEAFF.

A remark on this clonotype: This clone may be a read error of a much larger clone one base away. The CDR3 sequence is CASSADRVYGYTF. In nucleotides, the CDR3 is TGTGCCAGCAGCGCGGACAGGGTCTATGGCTACACCTTC. The chain recombines TRBV7-9 with TRBJ1-2; 8 positions match TRBD1. V trimming: 5 bases; J trimming: 4 bases; junction bases outside the gene matches: 3. CDR1 is SEHNR and CDR2 is FQNEAQ in the germline V gene (reference sequence). The CDR3 is 13 amino acids.

The chain uses TRBV25-1 and TRBJ2-3, with TRBD2 identical over 13 bases. This CDR3 is built from 16 residues. The V gene's germline CDR1 is MGHDK and CDR2 SYGVNS. V was pared by 3 bases and J by 1 base, with 1 base of the junction left unmatched. The CDR3 nucleotides are TGTGCCAGCAGTGATGGGACTAGCGGGGGCACAGATACGCAGTATTTT. Its translation is CASSDGTSGGTDTQYF.

V gene TRBV20-1 combines with J gene TRBJ2-6; D not certain. The CDR3 loop spans 14 amino acids. V gave up 5 bases and J gave up 0 bases, with 8 bases separating them. Germline V gene sequence: CDR1 DFQATT, CDR2 SNEGSKA (reference sequence). In DNA form, the CDR3 reads TGCAGTGCTCCAGATGACTCTGGGGCCAACGTCCTGACTTTC. It is translated as CSAPDDSGANVLTF.

Notes on this clonotype: Here the CDR3 omits its conserved ending phenylalanine or tryptophan, so a read error is the likely source. The genes are TRBV4-3 and TRBJ2-5; 15 bases are a match to TRBD2. The CDR3 covers 17 residues. With V trimmed by 4 bases and J by 4 bases, 7 bases remained unmatched. Per the germline V gene, CDR1 is LGHNA and CDR2 is YSLEER. The CDR3 is CASSRGTSGRQRETQYV. In nucleotides, the CDR3 is TGCGCCAGCAGCCGCGGGACTAGCGGGAGGCAGAGAGAGACCCAGTACGTC.

J is TRBJ2-2 and V is TRBV25-1, with TRBD2 identical over 7 bases. Germline loops: CDR1 MGHDK, CDR2 SYGVNS. This CDR3 is built from 16 residues. V shed 3 bases and J 5 bases; nucleotides not matched to a gene: 9. The CDR3 DNA is TGTGCCAGCAGTGAGGTCGGTAGCGGGCCGACCGGGGAGCTGTTTTTT. It codes for CASSEVGSGPTGELFF.

This clonotype was observed a few times. The J gene is TRBJ2-7, the V gene TRBV27; D remains ambiguous. The germline gives CDR1 MNHEY, CDR2 SMNVEV (reference sequence). This CDR3 spans 12 amino acids. V lost 4 bases, J lost 3 bases, and 7 bases lay in between. The chain's CDR3 is CASSSQLYEQYF. CDR3 in DNA: TGTGCCAGCAGTTCCCAACTCTACGAGCAGTACTTC.

This chain connects TRBV20-1 to TRBJ2-2; 9 nucleotides align to TRBD1. The CDR3 consists of 15 residues. The ends lost 3 bases at V and 5 bases at J; junction bases unmatched: 7. From germline, CDR1 is DFQATT and CDR2 SNEGSKA (reference sequence). The CDR3 is CSASRRDRVTGELFF. The CDR3 DNA follows: TGCAGTGCTAGTCGTCGGGACAGGGTAACCGGGGAGCTGTTTTTT.

The chain joins TRBV20-1 to TRBJ2-7, with D perhaps TRBD1 (7 bases). CDR1 DFQATT and CDR2 SNEGSKA come from the germline V gene (reference sequence). This CDR3 is built from 14 residues. V dropped 6 bases and J dropped 3 bases, with 18 bases sitting between them. The CDR3 sequence: CSATRGTDIYEQYF. CDR3 in DNA: TGCAGTGCCACACGGGGGACAGATATCTACGAGCAGTACTTC.

A remark on this clonotype: One end of the junction is discordant with germline, which a read error may explain. The chain has TRBV7-9 and TRBJ2-5; D gene uncertain. The CDR3 spans 14 residues. CDR1 is SEHNR, CDR2 FQNEAQ, per germline (reference sequence). CDR3 loop: CDSSLTGLQETQYF. The CDR3 coding sequence is TGTGACAGCAGCTTAACGGGTCTTCAAGAGACCCAGTACTTC. Looking up the rest from reference TRBV7-9 and TRBJ2-5 gives the full variable domain: DTGVSQNPRHKITKRGQNVTFRCDPISEHNRLYWYRQTLGQGPEFLTYFQNEAQLEKSRLLSDRFSAERPKGSFSTLEIQRTEQGDSAMYLCDSSLTGLQETQYFGPGTRLLVL.

The sample holds a few counts of this clonotype. The genes are TRBV25-1 and TRBJ1-1, with D hard to call. Trimming stripped 11 bases from V and 0 bases from J, with 16 bases between. Germline V gene data show CDR1 as MGHDK and CDR2 as SYGVNS. This CDR3 region has 14 residues. This chain's CDR3 is CAWSPGSVNTEAFF. The CDR3 DNA sequence: TGTGCCTGGAGTCCCGGGTCGGTGAACACTGAAGCTTTCTTT.

This clonotype was counted a few times. The V and J genes are TRBV30 and TRBJ1-2, with 7 bases matching TRBD1. Unmatched junction bases numbered 2, after V lost 0 bases and J lost 7 bases. The CDR3 length is 12 residues. Germline CDR1 GTSNPN, CDR2 SVGIG (reference sequence). The CDR3 reads CAWSVPGGGYTF. For the CDR3, the DNA is TGTGCCTGGAGTGTACCAGGGGGTGGCTACACCTTC.

In DNA, the CDR3 is TGCAGTGCTAGACTCTTTAGCGGGGGCTCCTACGAGCAGTACTTC. It codes for CSARLFSGGSYEQYF. This chain connects TRBV20-1 to TRBJ2-7; 9 bases are shared with TRBD2. The CDR3 covers 15 residues. With 2 bases clipped from V and 0 bases from J, the junction kept 5 bases outside the gene matches. In germline, CDR1 is DFQATT, CDR2 SNEGSKA (reference sequence).